This section outlines one T cell receptor beta chain sequence together with its context. Some clones are missing from TCRdb's copy, which holds only in-frame ones; the method was immunoSEQ multiplex PCR. The sample carries around 190,000 clones, around 90% recorded once. CDR3 size: 20 residues. Germline CDR1 and CDR2: SGHRS and YFSETQ. V was clipped by 1 base and J by 3 bases, with 26 bases between them. These data come from a study of blood T cell repertoires in COVID-19. The sample taken for sequencing was PBMCs or T cells enriched from blood (not recorded which). The chain is built from TRBV5-1 and TRBJ2-4, with D possibly being TRBD1 (5 bases). This receptor was obtained from a man between 18 and 35 years old with acute COVID-19. The CDR3 bases are TGCGCCAGCAGCTTGCAGGACACAGTAATTCCAGCCATTTACAAAAACATTCAGTACTTC. Encoded protein: CASSLQDTVIPAIYKNIQYF.